The clone carrying this T cell receptor beta chain has more than one count but fewer than ten. The data were obtained in a study of response to subunit inactivated influenza vaccine. CDR3 size: 15 residues. Per the germline V gene, CDR1 is MDHEN and CDR2 is SYDVKM. Trimming at V came to 5 bases and at J to 2 bases, leaving 5 bases not matched to a gene. MiXCR was run by TCRdb on the RT-PCR reads, yielding one entry per CDR3 protein. The table has about 500,000 distinct CDR3 sequences, more than 15% seen once. This TCR was sampled from a man between 50 and 70 years old who received an inactivated influenza vaccine. V is TRBV28 and J is TRBJ2-7, with 11 positions matching TRBD2. Specimen: CD4+ T cells sorted from PBMCs, collected roughly 24 months after vaccination. DNA for the CDR3: TGTGCCAGCAGTACAACTAGCGGGAGTGCCTACGAGCAGTACTTC. Translating gives CASSTTSGSAYEQYF. Filled out from reference TRBV28 and TRBJ2-7, the complete variable domain reads DVKVTQSSRYLVKRTGEKVFLECVQDMDHENMFWYRQDPGLGLRLIYFSYDVKMKEKGDIPEGYSVSREKKERFSLILESASTNQTSMYLCASSTTSGSAYEQYFGPGTRLTVT.